A single sample is the source of the 10 T cell receptor beta chains below, sequenced in a study of response to subunit inactivated influenza vaccine. A single record per CDR3 protein comes from TCRdb applying MiXCR to the RT-PCR reads. The data show some 570,000 distinct CDR3 sequences, about 10% seen once. The same specimen was also included in a second study, on T cells expressing NK-cell markers. From that study: With UMIs, 5'RACE template switching was used to make TCR beta cDNA.

Source: PBMCs from blood, taken on the day of vaccination. Receptors were obtained from a man aged 50-60 years who received an inactivated influenza vaccine.

This sequence joins TRBV6-2 or TRBV6-3 and TRBJ2-1, with 7 nucleotides matching TRBD2. There are 13 residues in the CDR3. Germline CDR1 is MNHEY and CDR2 is SVGEGT. The V gene end was trimmed by 4 bases and the J gene end by 6 bases; junction bases not matched to a gene: 3. Here the CDR3 reads CASSWGGTNEQFF. CDR3 bases: TGTGCCAGCAGTTGGGGGGGTACCAATGAGCAGTTCTTC.

The rearrangement joins TRBV6-2 or TRBV6-3 to TRBJ2-4; unclear D gene. V was trimmed by 6 bases and J by 6 bases, leaving 6 bases between them. Germline V CDR1 and CDR2: MNHEY, SVGEGT. The CDR3 runs 11 residues. CDR3 sequence: CASSFRNIQYF. The CDR3 coding sequence is TGTGCCAGCAGCTTCCGAAACATTCAGTACTTC.

The genes are TRBV11-2 and TRBJ2-5; 10 bases fit TRBD2. V dropped 6 bases and J dropped 3; count of bases not matched to a gene: 7. Germline V gene lookup returns CDR1 SGHAT and CDR2 FQNNGV. This CDR3 spans 15 amino acids. The CDR3 region is CASSQQGLAEETQYF. The CDR3, as DNA: TGTGCCAGCAGTCAACAAGGACTAGCGGAAGAGACCCAGTACTTC.

This clonotype occurred many times. The chain is built from TRBV28 and TRBJ1-1; D remains ambiguous. The V end was cut by 3 bases, the J end by 5 bases, with 4 bases between. The germline gives CDR1 MDHEN, CDR2 SYDVKM. The CDR3 consists of 11 residues. The DNA for the CDR3 is TGTGCCAGCAGTTTGATAACTGAAGCTTTCTTT. Protein: CASSLITEAFF.

The CDR3 loop reads CASSLGTLLYNEQFF. CDR3 nucleotides: TGTGCCAGCAGTCTCGGGACTCTTCTGTACAATGAGCAGTTCTTC. The V and J genes are TRBV27 and TRBJ2-1; D is possibly TRBD2 (6 bases). Germline lookup yields CDR1 MNHEY and CDR2 SMNVEV (reference sequence). V was trimmed by 5 bases and J by 4 bases, leaving 15 bases between them. The CDR3 sequence is 15 residues long.

The chain recombines TRBV7-8 with TRBJ2-1; TRBD2 matches at 9 bases. J lost 9 bases, V lost 5 bases, and 2 bases had no gene match. Germline CDR1 SGHVS, CDR2 FQNEAQ. The CDR3 runs 12 residues. In nucleotides, the CDR3 is TGTGCCAGCAGCGCGGGGGGGGGTGAGCAGTTCTTC. Protein: CASSAGGGEQFF.

This clonotype has ten or more counts. The V call is TRBV4-2, the J call TRBJ2-3, with D uncertain. Germline V CDR1 and CDR2: LGHNA, YNFKEQ. The CDR3 spans 15 residues. The V gene lost 1 base and the J gene lost 1 base, with 9 bases spanning the gap. CDR3 protein: CASSQVAGGTDTQYF. The DNA of the CDR3 is TGTGCCAGCAGCCAAGTTGCCGGAGGCACAGATACGCAGTATTTT.

This clonotype has ten or more counts. This chain's CDR3 is CASKQGPRWREQYF. The CDR3, as DNA: TGTGCCAGCAAACAGGGACCGCGCTGGAGAGAGCAGTACTTC. This chain connects TRBV6-2 or TRBV6-3 to TRBJ2-7; D may be TRBD1 (6 bases). Germline V gene lookup returns CDR1 MNHEY and CDR2 SVGEGT. CDR3 length: 14 residues. Trimming pared 7 bases from V and 7 bases from J, leaving 20 bases between.

CDR3 bases: TGTGCCAGCAGCCAGGTCGGGGGGCAGCTAGGGCCAGATACGCAGTATTTT. Its translation: CASSQVGGQLGPDTQYF. The genes are TRBV9 and TRBJ2-3, with a weak D call TRBD2 (7 bases). CDR3 length: 17 residues. The germline CDR1 and CDR2 sequences are SGDLS and YYNGEE. Trimming removed 4 bases at V and 4 bases at J, with 22 bases between.

This clonotype has only a few counts. This chain uses TRBV2 with TRBJ2-7; TRBD1 is a possible D gene (5 bases). CDR3 length: 14 residues. Trimming stripped 2 bases from V and 2 bases from J, with 10 bases between. CDR1 is SNHLY and CDR2 is FYNNEI in the germline V gene. The CDR3 bases are TGTGCCAGCAGTGAACGCACAGGCGCCTACGAGCAGTACTTC. Encoded protein: CASSERTGAYEQYF.